This T cell receptor beta chain was captured in a study of regulatory T cells in long-lasting Graves disease. Turning to the study itself: More than 5 years of antithyroid drugs with positive TSH receptor antibodies defined persistent Graves' disease.

Trimming took off 5 bases at V and 0 bases at J, with 13 bases between the two ends. Germline lookup yields CDR1 LNHDA and CDR2 SQIVND (reference sequence). CDR3 length: 16 residues. Notes on the study in general: It was possible that the small sample size reduced accuracy. With under 3,500 shared public clonotypes, persistent patients exceeded new patients, who shared about a thousand.

Investigators prepared the TCR beta libraries by applying iRepertoire HTBI primers and Arm-PCR of CDR3 regions. TCRdb re-called the multiplex PCR reads through MiXCR, storing one row per CDR3 protein. The sample records 300,000 to 500,000 distinct CDR3 sequences, around 21% being singletons. Time point given: persistent/refractory GD, antithyroid drugs over 5 years with positive TRAb. RNA from PBMCs was the source of the TCR library. This clonotype has a handful of counts. Its antigen is unknown. The sequences come from peripheral blood mononuclear cells (PBMCs), collected when the disease was refractory, from a patient treated with antithyroid drugs. The chain employs TRBV19 and TRBJ2-2; no reliable D call. The sequence derives from a female donor with Graves disease. The CDR3 DNA sequence: TGTGCCAGTAGTCTTGTCAGGACGGCGAACACCGGGGAGCTGTTTTTT. Translated: CASSLVRTANTGELFF.